The 18 T cell receptor beta chains below all came from one sample that was sequenced in a study of CD8 T cells in Susac syndrome. Reverse transcription of roughly 0.45 to 1 ug RNA was performed with random hexamers. TCRdb re-derived calls from the immunoSEQ multiplex PCR reads in MiXCR, one entry per CDR3 protein. The data hold roughly 140,000 distinct CDR3 sequences, with 85% to 95% observed a single time. Sequencing was carried out using CD4+ T cells from PBMCs. Receptors were obtained from a human donor with Susac syndrome.

The chain uses TRBV3-1 and TRBJ2-2; no firm D call. The CDR3 has 14 amino acids. Germline CDR1 LGHDT, CDR2 YNNKEL (reference sequence). The V end lost 1 base, the J end lost 6 bases, and 9 bases lay between the germline ends. The CDR3, as DNA: TGTGCCAGCAGCCAAGGGCCCCCCGCCGGGGAGCTGTTTTTT. Its protein product is CASSQGPPAGELFF.

This chain links TRBV10-3 with TRBJ2-5; no clear D. Germline CDR1 is ENHRY and CDR2 is SYGVKD. Trimming stripped 2 bases from V and 10 bases from J, with 17 bases between. The CDR3 sequence is 14 residues long. The CDR3 here is CAISEAVPVGDQYF. The CDR3 DNA sequence: TGTGCCATCAGTGAGGCGGTTCCGGTTGGGGACCAGTACTTC.

There are a few counts of this clonotype. The chain joins TRBV7-9 to TRBJ1-2, with D possibly being TRBD1 (5 bases). V lost 5 bases to trimming and J lost 5 bases, with 9 bases between them. From germline, CDR1 is SEHNR and CDR2 FQNEAQ (reference sequence). The length of the CDR3 is 12 residues. CDR3 region: CASSPTGYGYTF. In DNA, the CDR3 is TGTGCCAGCAGCCCCACAGGATATGGCTACACCTTC.

V and J are TRBV20-1 and TRBJ1-2; 10 bases align to TRBD1. Trimming cost V 0 bases and J 5 bases; bases outside gene matches: 12. CDR3 size: 17 residues. Germline values: CDR1 DFQATT, CDR2 SNEGSKA (reference sequence). CDR3 amino acids: CSARDIDRGRASYGYTF. The DNA of the CDR3 is TGCAGTGCTAGAGATATCGACAGGGGGCGTGCTTCTTATGGCTACACCTTC.

The chain uses TRBV12-3 or TRBV12-4 and TRBJ1-2; D unclear. V lost 5 bases and J lost 8, with 18 bases in between. This CDR3 spans 14 amino acids. DNA for the CDR3: TGTGCCAGCAGTGCCGGACGGATAGAGAGGGGCTACACCTTC. Translation gives CASSAGRIERGYTF.

This sequence joins TRBV5-5 and TRBJ2-1; D is possibly TRBD2 (6 bases). Deletions cut 6 bases from V and 6 bases from J, with 16 bases between. The germline gives CDR1 SGHKS, CDR2 YYEKEE (reference sequence). CDR3 size: 14 residues. The CDR3 here is CASITGDVSNEQFF. As DNA, the CDR3 is TGTGCCAGCATTACGGGGGACGTCTCCAATGAGCAGTTCTTC.

The rearrangement joins TRBV7-9 to TRBJ1-4; D is perhaps TRBD1 (5 bases). The CDR3 is made up of 16 amino acids. From germline, CDR1 is SEHNR and CDR2 FQNEAQ (reference sequence). V dropped 2 bases and J dropped 3 bases, with 13 bases sitting between them. CDR3 nucleotide sequence: TGTGCCAGCAGCTTATCCCCGGGACGGGCTAATGAAAAACTGTTTTTT. Amino acids: CASSLSPGRANEKLFF. Supplemented by reference TRBV7-9 and TRBJ1-4, the full variable domain reads DTGVSQNPRHKITKRGQNVTFRCDPISEHNRLYWYRQTLGQGPEFLTYFQNEAQLEKSRLLSDRFSAERPKGSFSTLEIQRTEQGDSAMYLCASSLSPGRANEKLFFGSGTQLSVL.

J is TRBJ2-7 and V is TRBV5-1, with 11 bases aligning to TRBD1. J lost 5 bases, V lost 0 bases, and 1 base had no gene match. Looked up from germline, CDR1 is SGHRS and CDR2 is YFSETQ. The CDR3 consists of 14 residues. The CDR3 protein is CASSLEGQGDEQYF. In nucleotides, the CDR3 is TGCGCCAGCAGCTTGGAGGGACAGGGGGACGAGCAGTACTTC. The full variable domain, its missing parts supplied by reference TRBV5-1 and TRBJ2-7, is KAGVTQTPRYLIKTRGQQVTLSCSPISGHRSVSWYQQTPGQGLQFLFEYFSETQRNKGNFPGRFSGRQFSNSRSEMNVSTLELGDSALYLCASSLEGQGDEQYFGPGTRLTVT.

The J gene is TRBJ1-4, the V gene TRBV30, with D uncertain. V lost 1 base and J lost 7, with 13 bases in between. The CDR3 totals 14 residues. Germline V gene sequence: CDR1 GTSNPN, CDR2 SVGIG (reference sequence). The CDR3 sequence: CAWSGLDRSEKLFF. Here the CDR3 DNA reads TGTGCCTGGAGTGGACTGGACCGGAGTGAAAAACTGTTTTTT.

The chain links TRBV11-2 to TRBJ2-7; the match to TRBD1 covers 8 bases. CDR3 length: 15 residues. The junction had 3 bases not matched to a gene; V was cut back by 1 base and J by 1 base. Germline assignment: CDR1 SGHAT and CDR2 FQNNGV. The DNA for the CDR3 is TGTGCCAGCAGCTTAGGCGGACAGGGTTCCTACGAGCAGTACTTC. This encodes CASSLGGQGSYEQYF.

This chain joins TRBV10-3 and TRBJ2-3; D not resolved. V was shortened by 5 bases and J by 2 bases, with 8 bases between the two germline ends. The CDR3 totals 13 residues. CDR1 is ENHRY and CDR2 is SYGVKD in the germline V gene. The CDR3 DNA reads TGTGCCATCAGTCGAGAAACCACAGATACGCAGTATTTT. Translating it yields CAISRETTDTQYF.

V is TRBV11-2 and J is TRBJ1-1; maybe TRBD1 (5 bases). The CDR3 contains 15 residues. V lost 1 base to trimming and J lost 4 bases, with 13 bases between them. The germline V gene encodes CDR1 SGHAT and CDR2 FQNNGV. CDR3: CASSLGTGWGTEAFF. The CDR3 nucleotides are TGTGCCAGCAGCTTAGGTACAGGCTGGGGCACTGAAGCTTTCTTT.

The V call is TRBV6-2 or TRBV6-3, the J call TRBJ2-3; D gene uncertain. V lost 8 bases, J lost 5 bases, and 14 bases lay in between. This CDR3 spans 13 amino acids. Germline CDR1 is MNHEY and CDR2 is SVGEGT. DNA for the CDR3: TGTGCCAGCGTAAACCCGAGGCGAGATACGCAGTATTTT. It encodes CASVNPRRDTQYF.

This clonotype was counted once. This chain uses TRBV5-4 with TRBJ1-2; D gene ambiguous. The CDR3 is made up of 14 amino acids. In germline, CDR1 is SGHNT, CDR2 YYREEE (reference sequence). With 0 bases removed from V and 0 bases from J, the gap between germline ends came to 6 bases. The CDR3 sequence is CASSLEPANYGYTF. CDR3 nucleotides: TGTGCCAGCAGCTTGGAGCCAGCTAACTATGGCTACACCTTC. Filled out from reference TRBV5-4 and TRBJ1-2, the complete variable domain reads ETGVTQSPTHLIKTRGQQVTLRCSSQSGHNTVSWYQQALGQGPQFIFQYYREEENGRGNFPPRFSGLQFPNYSSELNVNALELDDSALYLCASSLEPANYGYTFGSGTRLTVV.

The genes are TRBV5-1 and TRBJ2-1; 11 nucleotides line up with TRBD2. Germline CDR1 reads SGHRS; CDR2 reads YFSETQ. V was pared by 0 bases and J by 4 bases, with 3 bases of the junction left unmatched. The CDR3 spans 16 residues. Written as DNA, the CDR3 is TGCGCCAGCAGCTTGGCTAGCGGGGGGTCTTACAATGAGCAGTTCTTC. Its protein is CASSLASGGSYNEQFF.

This chain joins TRBV20-1 and TRBJ1-1; weak D call: TRBD1 (5 bases). V dropped 3 bases and J dropped 1 base, with 12 bases sitting between them. The V gene's germline CDR1 is DFQATT and CDR2 SNEGSKA (reference sequence). The CDR3 loop spans 14 amino acids. The CDR3 DNA follows: TGCAGTGCTAGTGTCAGGGCCGGGAACACTGAAGCTTTCTTT. Translation gives CSASVRAGNTEAFF.

This clonotype has only one observation. The chain combines TRBV7-9 with TRBJ2-1, with 11 positions matching TRBD2. This CDR3 is 17 amino acids long. V trimming: 4 bases; J trimming: 8 bases; junction bases outside the gene matches: 13. The germline CDR1 and CDR2 sequences are SEHNR and FQNEAQ (reference sequence). The CDR3 region has the DNA TGTGCCAGCAGCTCGACCGCCACTAGCGGGGGTCGTCATGAGCAGTTCTTC. Protein: CASSSTATSGGRHEQFF.

This clonotype was recorded only once. The rearrangement links TRBV15 to TRBJ1-2; the match to TRBD1 covers 9 bases. The V gene's germline CDR1 is LNHNV and CDR2 YYDKDF (reference sequence). J gave up 7 bases and V 4 bases, and 4 bases lay outside the gene matches. The CDR3 runs 13 residues. The CDR3 bases are TGTGCCACCAGCACAGACAGGGGGGTTGGCTACACCTTC. Its protein product is CATSTDRGVGYTF.